These 7 T cell receptor beta chains came from one sample sequenced in a study of beta chain features in type 1 diabetes. Expressed TCRB transcripts were sequenced because the entire RNA isolate underwent reverse transcription. Assay: immunoSEQ multiplex PCR; the TCRdb copy retains only in-frame clones and omits some. This table has about 300,000 clones, under 8.5% appearing once. Sequencing input: central memory CD4+ T cells from blood. The receptors here all came from a woman aged 18-35 years in good health.

CDR3 DNA: TGTGCCAGCCAGTCTCCCCCCTCTAGCGGGAGGCCTAACGAGCAGTACTTC. This gives the protein CASQSPPSSGRPNEQYF. This chain uses TRBV5-4 with TRBJ2-7; 11 bases line up with TRBD2. Trimming at V came to 7 bases and at J to 5 bases, leaving 17 bases not matched to a gene. Germline assignment: CDR1 SGHNT and CDR2 YYREEE (reference sequence). This CDR3 is built from 17 residues.

This clone has just a few counts. The chain links TRBV5-1 to TRBJ1-5, with 7 bases matching TRBD1. The CDR3 is made up of 19 amino acids. V shed 5 bases and J 0 bases; nucleotides not matched to a gene: 17. Germline CDR1 and CDR2: SGHRS and YFSETQ. Here the CDR3 reads CASRYRGSTSHNSNQPQHF. The CDR3 DNA is TGCGCCAGCAGGTACAGGGGCTCTACTTCGCATAATAGCAATCAGCCCCAGCATTTT.

This clone occurred a few times. The rearrangement links TRBV5-1 to TRBJ2-1; D possibly corresponds to TRBD1 (7 bases). The CDR3 contains 16 residues. V shed 5 bases and J shed 6 bases, with 21 bases lying between them. Germline V CDR1 and CDR2: SGHRS, YFSETQ. In nucleotides, the CDR3 is TGCGCCAGCAGTTCCTCAGGGGGAGGTAGCGGCAATGAGCAGTTCTTC. It encodes CASSSSGGGSGNEQFF.

This clone was found a few times. V is TRBV28 and J is TRBJ1-2; D gene uncertain. CDR1 and CDR2 from the germline V gene are MDHEN and SYDVKM. Trimming took off 3 bases at V and 4 bases at J, with 6 bases between the two ends. CDR3 size: 12 residues. Here the CDR3 reads CASSFGSYGYTF. In nucleotides, the CDR3 is TGTGCCAGCAGTTTCGGGAGCTATGGCTACACCTTC.

This clone has ten or more counts. The rearrangement uses TRBV7-2 and TRBJ1-2, with 11 bases fitting TRBD1. Germline assignment: CDR1 SGHTA and CDR2 FQGNSA. The CDR3 sequence is 15 residues long. The trim removed 6 bases at V and 4 bases at J, leaving 7 bases unmatched. The CDR3 sequence is CASSYTGQGGYGYTF. The CDR3 coding sequence is TGTGCCAGCAGTTACACGGGACAGGGGGGCTATGGCTACACCTTC.

The chain links TRBV7-9 to TRBJ1-2; D call uncertain. Germline-derived CDR1 and CDR2 are SEHNR and FQNEAQ (reference sequence). The CDR3 is made up of 13 amino acids. The V and J ends lost 0 bases and 4 bases respectively, with 6 bases between them. The CDR3 sequence: CASSLAAVYGYTF. In nucleotides, the CDR3 is TGTGCCAGCAGCTTAGCGGCGGTCTATGGCTACACCTTC.

This clone has a handful of counts. V gene TRBV6-5 combines with J gene TRBJ2-1; D gene ambiguous. Between the trimmed V and J ends, which lost 8 bases and 6 bases, there was a span of 11 bases. The germline CDR1 and CDR2 sequences are MNHEY and SVGAGI. This CDR3 has 12 amino acids. The CDR3 region is CASAQQGNEQFF. For the CDR3, the DNA is TGTGCCAGCGCCCAACAAGGCAATGAGCAGTTCTTC.